The 2 T cell receptor beta chains in this list originate from one sample, sequenced in a study of PD-1 blockade in mismatch repair-deficient tumors. Here immunoSEQ multiplex PCR was the method, and the copy in TCRdb shows in-frame clones only, minus some. The data show around 100,000 clones, with around 80% seen just once and 4.5% to 5.5% held by the top ten. The sample here was peripheral blood, taken about 13 months after starting pembrolizumab. The receptors stem from an adult with mismatch repair-deficient cancer.

This clone appeared a single time. V gene TRBV6-5 combines with J gene TRBJ2-7, with 9 bases matching TRBD2. The germline gives CDR1 MNHEY, CDR2 SVGAGI. The CDR3 has 15 residues. V shed 5 bases, J shed 0 bases, and the junction held 5 bases outside the gene matches. The CDR3 is CASSVRTSDSYEQYF. The CDR3 DNA sequence: TGTGCCAGCAGTGTACGGACTAGCGACTCCTACGAGCAGTACTTC.

The chain recombines TRBV5-4 with TRBJ1-2, with no clear D. CDR1 and CDR2 (germline): SGHNT, YYREEE (reference sequence). This CDR3 comprises 15 residues. Trimming stripped 0 bases from V and 5 bases from J, with 14 bases between. The DNA for the CDR3 is TGTGCCAGCAGCTTGGAGTCGGCGGTTCTTTATGGCTACACCTTC. Protein: CASSLESAVLYGYTF.